Listed below are T cell receptor beta chains from one sample, sequenced in a study of shared clonotypes between healthy human individuals. Measured with immunoSEQ multiplex PCR; TCRdb has only the in-frame clones, and not every one. The table lists around 1,000,000 clones, approximately 80% of them singletons, with roughly 0.83% in the top ten. Sample: memory CD4+ T cells from PBMCs. Receptor source: a man aged 18 to 35 in good health. Some clones in this sample may be carry-over from other donors' samples. Each CDR3 is given without its conserved first and last residue. Size is stated for part of the rows, as once, few or many counts, or as a class when the clone is expanded.

size: NA; V: TRBV7-9; CDR3: ASSFSGRGFNSPLH
size: NA; V: TRBV5-4; CDR3: AAHRGNYGYT
size: NA; V: TRBV7-2; CDR3: ASSLYSTLEGNTGELF
size: NA; V: TRBV5-6; CDR3: ASSLALTDRDQPQH
size: NA; V: TRBV4-1; CDR3: ASSQDLTSDFGYEQY
size: NA; V: TRBV7-2; CDR3: ASSLAPALKDGYT
size: NA; V: TRBV9; CDR3: ASSPRTGKETEAF
size: NA; V: TRBV7-3; CDR3: ASSRSGSLSYNEQF
size: NA; V: TRBV6-1; CDR3: ASSRSPQGGYT
size: once; V: TRBV19; CDR3: ASSIRPGQEVYGYT
size: NA; V: TRBV2; CDR3: ASSVTSEDTQY
size: NA; V: TRBV28; CDR3: ASSFNRGGGNTIY
size: NA; V: TRBV23-1; CDR3: ASSQSPYFWTTPPYEQY
size: NA; V: TRBV5-1; CDR3: ASSLDGTGGGGYT
size: NA; V: TRBV6-7; CDR3: ASSGDRPNGYT
size: NA; V: TRBV14; CDR3: ASSQGTPSGDTGELF
size: NA; V: TRBV11-2; CDR3: ASRLGRGGYT
size: once; V: TRBV4-1; CDR3: ASSQDRARGRTYEQY
size: NA; V: TRBV6-5; CDR3: ASRKTGGPGNTIY
size: once; V: TRBV27; CDR3: ASSWDRDVDTQY
size: NA; V: TRBV5-6; CDR3: ASSVNPHLSYNEQF
size: NA; V: TRBV2; CDR3: ASSEEQDNQPQH
size: NA; V: TRBV18; CDR3: ASSPGIGRANVLT
size: NA; V: TRBV19; CDR3: ASQKETWSTEAF
size: NA; V: TRBV19; CDR3: ASSINRDRVNTIY
size: NA; V: TRBV27; CDR3: ASSARQGTDTEAF